These T cell receptor beta chains were read from a single sample in a study of neurological immune-mediated disorders. TCRdb analysed the 5' RACE reads with MiXCR anew, one entry per CDR3 protein. The table has 50,000 to 75,000 distinct CDR3 sequences, around 4% seen once. Sequenced sample: PBMCs. These receptors were obtained from a man between 50 and 59 years old with multiple sclerosis. The CDR3 runs from the conserved cysteine through the conserved F or W. A D gene is named only where the DNA matches it firmly. Expanded clones are given a class, and other clones once, few, many or no size at all.

j_call d_call clone_size v_call cdr3_nt cdr3_aa
TRBJ2-1 NA many TRBV12-3/TRBV12-4 TGTGCCAGCAGTTTACACAGCTCCTACAATGAGCAGTTCTTC CASSLHSSYNEQFF
TRBJ1-1 TRBD1 many TRBV6-5 TGTGTGGTATATTCCCCGGGACAGGGGGCTTTCTTT CVVYSPGQGAFF
TRBJ2-2 NA many TRBV12-3/TRBV12-4 TGTGCCAGCAGAGGACAGAGGGGGGTTACCGGGGAGCTGTTTTTT CASRGQRGVTGELFF
TRBJ2-5 TRBD1 few TRBV6-5 TGTGCCAGCAGTTACTCTGGGCACAGGGGAGAGACCCAGTACTTC CASSYSGHRGETQYF
TRBJ2-3 NA many TRBV20-1 TGCAGTGCTAGAGAACAGGGAAGGGATACGCAGTATTTT CSAREQGRDTQYF
TRBJ2-5 NA many TRBV5-1 TGCGCCAGCAGCGAAGGGGTCGGGACCCAGTACTTC CASSEGVGTQYF
TRBJ1-2 NA NA TRBV20-1 TGCAGTGCTAAACGCGCCCGGGGATACTATGGCTACACCTTC CSAKRARGYYGYTF
TRBJ2-3 TRBD2 many TRBV10-3 TGTGCCATCAGTGAAACCCCGACTAGCGGGGGCGAGGGAGATACGCAGTATTTT CAISETPTSGGEGDTQYF
TRBJ1-2 NA many TRBV12-3/TRBV12-4 TGTGCCAGCAGTCCCCAGGGTTATGGCTACACCTTC CASSPQGYGYTF
TRBJ2-2 TRBD2 many TRBV10-3 TGTGCCATCAGTAACCGAAAACCTAGCGGGGGGTTCTCCGGGGAGCTGTTTTTT CAISNRKPSGGFSGELFF
TRBJ2-5 NA many TRBV12-3/TRBV12-4 TGTGCCAGCAGTTTATACGCTCTTACATTCCCCGCTGGTAAAGAGACCCAGTACTTC CASSLYALTFPAGKETQYF
TRBJ2-7 NA many TRBV6-6 TGTGCCAGCAGTTACAATCCCGGGATACAGCAGTACTTC CASSYNPGIQQYF
TRBJ1-6 NA many TRBV5-6 TGTGCCAGCAGCTTGGTGACCTTTCGGGATTCACCCCTCAACTTT CASSLVTFRDSPLNF
TRBJ1-5 NA NA TRBV5-5 TGTGCCAGCAGCCCGGACTCCGGCCAGCCCCAGAATTTT CASSPDSGQPQNF
TRBJ2-7 TRBD2 many TRBV6-2/TRBV6-3 TGTGCCAGCAGTTACCATCAAATGGCGGGGGCCTACGAGCAGTACTTC CASSYHQMAGAYEQYF
TRBJ2-5 NA many TRBV3-1 TGTGCCAGCAGCGAGGTCGGTGCTACTGACCAAGAGACCCAGTACTTC CASSEVGATDQETQYF
TRBJ1-4 TRBD1 many TRBV7-6 TGTGCCAGCAGCTTAGTGGGGACAGGGAATGAAAAACTGTTTTTT CASSLVGTGNEKLFF
TRBJ2-5 TRBD2 many TRBV7-2 TGTGCCAGCAGGCCCCGGGGGGGGAGGGATCAAGAGACCCAGTACTTC CASRPRGGRDQETQYF
TRBJ2-7 NA many TRBV4-3 TGCGCCAGCAGCCAAGAACAGGGTTTCCGGGACGAGCAGTACTTC CASSQEQGFRDEQYF
TRBJ1-1 TRBD1 many TRBV15 TGTGCCACCAGCCCTGGGACAGGGGGGAGGACTGAAGCTTTCTTT CATSPGTGGRTEAFF
TRBJ1-2 NA NA TRBV5-1 TGCGCCAGCAGCTTGTATCAGACAGCCGCTGGGGGCTACACCTTC CASSLYQTAAGGYTF
TRBJ1-1 NA many TRBV29-1 TGCAGCGTTGATGGGGGGAGAACTGAAGCTTTCTTT CSVDGGRTEAFF
TRBJ1-2 NA many TRBV20-1 TGCAGTGCAACGACCCCGGGGACCCCCCTAAATGGCTACACCTTC CSATTPGTPLNGYTF
TRBJ2-2 NA many TRBV20-1 TGCAGTGCTAGAGGGGGGGGCGCGGTTCCCGGGGAGCTGTTTTTT CSARGGGAVPGELFF
TRBJ1-5 NA many TRBV4-1 TGCGCCAGCAGCCAAGAAGCCGGAGATAGCAATCAGCCCCAGCATTTT CASSQEAGDSNQPQHF
TRBJ1-1 NA many TRBV29-1 TGCAGCGTTGCCCGCGGGGTGGGGCGATCTGAAGCTTTCTTT CSVARGVGRSEAFF
TRBJ2-2 TRBD1 many TRBV4-3 TGCGCCAGCAGCCTATACAGGGGTGGCACCGGGGAGCTGTTTTTT CASSLYRGGTGELFF
TRBJ1-5 NA many TRBV7-8 TGTGCCAGCAGATTGAATAGCAATCAGCCCCAGCATTTT CASRLNSNQPQHF
TRBJ1-5 TRBD1 many TRBV15 TGTGCCACCAGCAGAGGGGACAGGGGTGTCAGCAATCAGCCCCAGCATTTT CATSRGDRGVSNQPQHF
TRBJ2-1 NA NA TRBV4-1 TGCGCCAGCAGCCAAGACGGAGGCATGGTGCGGGAGCAGTTCTTC CASSQDGGMVREQFF
TRBJ2-2 NA many TRBV20-1 TGCAGTGCTAGAGGGGACGCCACTAACACCGGGGAGCTGTTTTTT CSARGDATNTGELFF
TRBJ1-2 NA NA TRBV20-1 TGCAGTGCTAGGTGGGGCTGGGATGGCTACACCTTC CSARWGWDGYTF
TRBJ2-1 TRBD2 many TRBV9 TGTGCCAGCAGCGTAGATAGCGGGGGGGCTTGGGATGAGCAGTTCTTC CASSVDSGGAWDEQFF
TRBJ2-3 NA NA TRBV29-1 TGCAGCGTTAGCGGCACAGATACGCAGTATTTT CSVSGTDTQYF
TRBJ2-7 NA many TRBV3-1 TGTGCCAGCAGTCAGGCCTCAGGGTCTAGTTACGAGCAGTACTTC CASSQASGSSYEQYF
TRBJ2-7 NA few TRBV18 TGTGCCAGCTCACCACCTTCCGCCCTGAGCTCCTACGAGCAGTACTTC CASSPPSALSSYEQYF
TRBJ2-1 NA many TRBV5-1 TGCGCCAGCAGCTCCTATTCAGGGGTTTCCGAGCAGTTCTTC CASSSYSGVSEQFF
TRBJ2-3 TRBD2 medium-sized TRBV10-3 TGTGCCATCAGTTTAGCGGGGGGCCACGGGGATACGCAGTATTTT CAISLAGGHGDTQYF